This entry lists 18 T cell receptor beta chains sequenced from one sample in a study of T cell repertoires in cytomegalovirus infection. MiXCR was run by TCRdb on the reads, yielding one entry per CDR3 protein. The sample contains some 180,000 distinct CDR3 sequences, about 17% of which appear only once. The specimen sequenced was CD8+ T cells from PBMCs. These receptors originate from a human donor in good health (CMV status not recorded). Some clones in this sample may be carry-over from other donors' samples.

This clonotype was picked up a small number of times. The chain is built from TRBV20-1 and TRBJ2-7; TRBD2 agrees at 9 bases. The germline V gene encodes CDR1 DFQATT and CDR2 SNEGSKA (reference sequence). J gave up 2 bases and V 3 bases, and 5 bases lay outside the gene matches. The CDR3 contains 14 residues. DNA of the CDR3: TGCAGTGCTAGGCAGCGGGGGGCTCCCTACGAGCAGTACTTC. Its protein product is CSARQRGAPYEQYF.

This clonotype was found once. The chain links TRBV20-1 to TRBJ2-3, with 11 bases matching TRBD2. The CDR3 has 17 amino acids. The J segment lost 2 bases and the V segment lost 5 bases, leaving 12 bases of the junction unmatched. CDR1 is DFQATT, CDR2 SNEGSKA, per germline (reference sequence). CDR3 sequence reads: CSAGDGASGGYTDTQYF. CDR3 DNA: TGCAGTGCTGGGGACGGGGCTAGCGGGGGGTACACAGATACGCAGTATTTT.

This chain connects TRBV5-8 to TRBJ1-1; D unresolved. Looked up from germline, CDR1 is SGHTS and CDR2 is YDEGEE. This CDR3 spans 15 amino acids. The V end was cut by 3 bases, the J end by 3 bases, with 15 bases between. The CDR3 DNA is TGTGCCAGCAGCTCAGAGGCCCGTCCCTACACTGAAGCTTTCTTT. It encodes CASSSEARPYTEAFF.

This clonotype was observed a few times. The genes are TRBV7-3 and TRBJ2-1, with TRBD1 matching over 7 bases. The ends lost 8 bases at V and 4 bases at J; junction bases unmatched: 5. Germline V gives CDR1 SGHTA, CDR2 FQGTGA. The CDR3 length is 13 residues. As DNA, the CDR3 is TGTGCCAGCGGCGCAGGGGGTTACAATGAGCAGTTCTTC. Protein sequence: CASGAGGYNEQFF.

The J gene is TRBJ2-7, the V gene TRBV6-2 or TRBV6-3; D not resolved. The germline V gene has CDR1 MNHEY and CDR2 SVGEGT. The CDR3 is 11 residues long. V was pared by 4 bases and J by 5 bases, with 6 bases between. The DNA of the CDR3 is TGTGCCAGCAGTTTTAACCACGAGCAGTACTTC. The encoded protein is CASSFNHEQYF.

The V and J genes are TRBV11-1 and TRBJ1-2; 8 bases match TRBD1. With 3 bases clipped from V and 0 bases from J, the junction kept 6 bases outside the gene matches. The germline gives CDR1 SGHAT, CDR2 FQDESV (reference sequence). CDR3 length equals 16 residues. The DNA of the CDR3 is TGTGCCAGCAGCTTGGGGACAGGCCCGCCTAACTATGGCTACACCTTC. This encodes CASSLGTGPPNYGYTF.

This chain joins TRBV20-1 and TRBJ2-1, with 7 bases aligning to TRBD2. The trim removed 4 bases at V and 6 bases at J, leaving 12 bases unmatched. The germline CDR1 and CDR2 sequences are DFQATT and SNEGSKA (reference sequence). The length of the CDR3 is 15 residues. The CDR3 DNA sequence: TGCAGTGCTATAGACTTGGGGGGGGATCGCAATGAGCAGTTCTTC. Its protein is CSAIDLGGDRNEQFF.

CDR3 coding DNA: TGTGCCAGCAGCTTAGGTTATGAGGGGCTGAACTATGGCTACACCTTC. Protein sequence: CASSLGYEGLNYGYTF. The V call is TRBV7-8, the J call TRBJ1-2; D may be TRBD1 (5 bases). The V end was cut by 1 base, the J end by 2 bases, with 14 bases between. CDR1 SGHVS and CDR2 FQNEAQ come from the germline V gene. The CDR3 has 16 residues.

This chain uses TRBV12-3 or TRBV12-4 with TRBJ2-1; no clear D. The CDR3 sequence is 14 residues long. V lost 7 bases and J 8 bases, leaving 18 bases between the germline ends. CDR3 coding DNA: TGTGCCAGCACCCGGACGAGGCCCTGGGATGAGCAGTTCTTC. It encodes CASTRTRPWDEQFF.

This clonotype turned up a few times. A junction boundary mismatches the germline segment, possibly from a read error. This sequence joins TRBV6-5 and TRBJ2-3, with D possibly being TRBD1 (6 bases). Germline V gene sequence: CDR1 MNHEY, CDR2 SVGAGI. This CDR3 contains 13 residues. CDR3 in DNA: TGTGCCAGCGGTTATACAGGGATTGGTACGCAGTATTTT. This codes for CASGYTGIGTQYF.

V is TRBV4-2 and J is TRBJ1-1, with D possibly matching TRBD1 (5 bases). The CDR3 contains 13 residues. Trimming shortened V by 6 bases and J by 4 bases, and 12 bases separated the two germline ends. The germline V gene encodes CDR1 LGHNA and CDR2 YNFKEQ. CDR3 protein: CASRGGVGTEAFF. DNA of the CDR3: TGTGCCAGCAGGGGGGGGGTGGGCACTGAAGCTTTCTTT.

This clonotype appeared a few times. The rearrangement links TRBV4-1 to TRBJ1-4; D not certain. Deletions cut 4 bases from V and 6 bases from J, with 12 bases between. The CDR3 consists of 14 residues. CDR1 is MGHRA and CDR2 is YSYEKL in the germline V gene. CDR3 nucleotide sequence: TGCGCCAGCAGCCTTAATTACGGCCATGAAAAACTGTTTTTT. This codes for CASSLNYGHEKLFF.

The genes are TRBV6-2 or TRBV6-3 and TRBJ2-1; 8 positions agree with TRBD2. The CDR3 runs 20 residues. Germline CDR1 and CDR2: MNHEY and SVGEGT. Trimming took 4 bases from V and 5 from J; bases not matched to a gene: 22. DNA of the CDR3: TGTGCCAGCAGTTCCCCCGGGGCGGGGGGTCCGGACTCCTACGACAATGAGCAGTTCTTC. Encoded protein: CASSSPGAGGPDSYDNEQFF.

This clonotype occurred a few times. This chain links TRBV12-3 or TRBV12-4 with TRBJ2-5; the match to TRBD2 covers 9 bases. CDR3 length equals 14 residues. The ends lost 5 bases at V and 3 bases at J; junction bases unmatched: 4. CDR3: CASSSGGLKETQYF. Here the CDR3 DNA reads TGTGCCAGCAGTAGCGGGGGGCTGAAAGAGACCCAGTACTTC.

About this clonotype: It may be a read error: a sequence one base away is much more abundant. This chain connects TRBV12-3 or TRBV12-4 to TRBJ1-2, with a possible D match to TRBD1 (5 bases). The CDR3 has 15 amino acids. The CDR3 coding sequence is TGTTCCAGCAGTTTAGGGCAGGGAACTAACTATGGCTACACCTTC. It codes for CSSSLGQGTNYGYTF.

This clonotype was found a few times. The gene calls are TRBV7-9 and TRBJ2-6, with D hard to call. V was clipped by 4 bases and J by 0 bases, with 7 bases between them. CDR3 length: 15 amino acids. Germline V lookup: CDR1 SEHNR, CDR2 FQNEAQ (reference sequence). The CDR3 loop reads CASSSVSSGANVLTF. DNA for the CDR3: TGTGCCAGCAGCTCCGTAAGCTCTGGGGCCAACGTCCTGACTTTC.

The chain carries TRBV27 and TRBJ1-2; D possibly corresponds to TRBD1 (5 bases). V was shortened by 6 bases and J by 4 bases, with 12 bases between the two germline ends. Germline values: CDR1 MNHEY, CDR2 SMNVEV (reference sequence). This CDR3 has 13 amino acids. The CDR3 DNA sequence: TGTGCCAGCAGCAGCAAGACAGTCTATGGCTACACCTTC. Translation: CASSSKTVYGYTF.

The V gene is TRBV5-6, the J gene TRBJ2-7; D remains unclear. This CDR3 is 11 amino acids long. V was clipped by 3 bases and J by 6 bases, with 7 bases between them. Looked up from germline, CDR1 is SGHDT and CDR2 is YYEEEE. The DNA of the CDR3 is TGTGCCAGCAGCTGGCGAGGCGAGCAGTACTTC. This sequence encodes CASSWRGEQYF. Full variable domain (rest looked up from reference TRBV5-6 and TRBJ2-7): DAGVTQSPTHLIKTRGQQVTLRCSPKSGHDTVSWYQQALGQGPQFIFQYYEEEERQRGNFPDRFSGHQFPNYSSELNVNALLLGDSALYLCASSWRGEQYFGPGTRLTVT.